The rows below give T cell receptor beta chains drawn from one sample of a study of CD8 T cells in ankylosing spondylitis. TCRdb used MiXCR to reprocess the 5' RACE reads, holding one entry per CDR3 protein. The table records around 440,000 distinct CDR3 sequences, under 20% of them present only once. Sequenced: blood, either unsorted or a sorted T cell fraction (not recorded which). These receptors came from a male donor with ankylosing spondylitis. Both conserved end residues are part of each CDR3. Each record gives: clone size, CDR3 length, J gene, V gene, D gene, CDR3 protein, CDR3 DNA. The D gene is left open where the match is weak. Not every row has a clone size; where given, it reads once, few, many or a size class.

size: many; length: 17; J: TRBJ1-1; V: TRBV29-1; D: TRBD1; CDR3: CSVEDILPRTGSTEAFF; DNA: TGCAGCGTTGAAGACATCCTCCCAAGGACAGGGAGCACTGAAGCTTTCTTT
size: .; length: 14; J: TRBJ2-5; V: TRBV5-1; D: TRBD1; CDR3: CASSLATGGETQYF; DNA: TGCGCCAGCAGCTTGGCGACAGGGGGAGAGACCCAGTACTTC
size: once; length: 15; J: TRBJ2-5; V: TRBV11-2; D: .; CDR3: CASSPAPTHQETQYF; DNA: TGTGCCAGCAGCCCGGCCCCCACTCACCAAGAGACCCAGTACTTC
size: once; length: 13; J: TRBJ2-3; V: TRBV19; D: .; CDR3: CASSRAATDTQYF; DNA: TGTGCCTCATCCCGGGCCGCTACAGATACGCAGTATTTT
size: many; length: 12; J: TRBJ1-2; V: TRBV12-3/TRBV12-4; D: TRBD1; CDR3: CASSTGGISYTF; DNA: TGTGCCAGCAGTACAGGGGGCATTAGCTACACCTTC
size: .; length: 15; J: TRBJ2-7; V: TRBV6-5; D: TRBD1; CDR3: CASSYARQGTYEQYF; DNA: TGTGCCAGCAGTTACGCCCGACAGGGTACCTACGAGCAGTACTTC
size: many; length: 14; J: TRBJ2-1; V: TRBV9; D: .; CDR3: CASSVEVSGNEQFF; DNA: TGTGCCAGCAGCGTAGAGGTTAGCGGCAATGAGCAGTTCTTC
size: few; length: 15; J: TRBJ1-1; V: TRBV5-1; D: .; CDR3: CASSVTRQDNTEAFF; DNA: TGCGCCAGCAGCGTTACCCGACAGGACAACACTGAAGCTTTCTTT
size: .; length: 16; J: TRBJ2-5; V: TRBV5-1; D: TRBD1; CDR3: CASSLSQGQGRETQYF; DNA: TGCGCCAGCAGCTTGAGTCAGGGACAGGGTCGAGAGACCCAGTACTTC
size: few; length: 15; J: TRBJ2-2; V: TRBV10-1; D: .; CDR3: CARGQFVVDTGELFF; DNA: TGCGCCAGGGGTCAGTTCGTCGTGGACACCGGGGAGCTGTTTTTT
size: .; length: 13; J: TRBJ2-2; V: TRBV2; D: .; CDR3: CASSTRLPGELFF; DNA: TGTGCCAGCAGTACCCGTCTCCCCGGGGAGCTGTTTTTT
size: many; length: 17; J: TRBJ2-1; V: TRBV29-1; D: TRBD1; CDR3: CSVTGQGARGIYNEQFF; DNA: TGCAGCGTCACGGGACAGGGGGCGAGGGGAATCTACAATGAGCAGTTCTTC
size: .; length: 12; J: TRBJ1-2; V: TRBV12-3/TRBV12-4; D: TRBD1; CDR3: CASSADRVGYTF; DNA: TGTGCCAGCAGTGCCGACAGGGTAGGCTACACCTTC
size: few; length: 15; J: TRBJ2-4; V: TRBV12-3/TRBV12-4; D: .; CDR3: CASSLDPPAKNIQYF; DNA: TGTGCCAGCAGTTTAGATCCGCCAGCCAAAAACATTCAGTACTTC
size: .; length: 15; J: TRBJ2-1; V: TRBV20-1; D: TRBD2; CDR3: CSARDWAGGSNEQFF; DNA: TGCAGTGCTAGAGATTGGGCGGGAGGTTCGAATGAGCAGTTCTTC
size: few; length: 12; J: TRBJ2-7; V: TRBV7-6; D: .; CDR3: CASRYRPYEQYF; DNA: TGTGCCAGCAGGTATAGACCCTACGAGCAGTACTTC
size: few; length: 13; J: TRBJ2-2; V: TRBV3-1; D: .; CDR3: CASSQGRDGELFF; DNA: TGTGCCAGCAGCCAAGGCCGGGACGGGGAGCTGTTTTTT
size: .; length: 15; J: TRBJ2-1; V: TRBV7-3; D: TRBD2; CDR3: CASSSMRGGYNEQFF; DNA: TGTGCCAGCAGCTCCATGCGGGGGGGATACAATGAGCAGTTCTTC
size: many; length: 14; J: TRBJ2-1; V: TRBV5-1; D: .; CDR3: CASKDGSSYNEQFF; DNA: TGCGCCAGCAAGGACGGGAGCTCCTACAATGAGCAGTTCTTC
size: few; length: 14; J: TRBJ1-2; V: TRBV7-3; D: TRBD1; CDR3: CASSPAGQGGGYTF; DNA: TGTGCCAGCAGCCCCGCGGGACAGGGAGGCGGCTACACCTTC
size: many; length: 16; J: TRBJ2-3; V: TRBV2; D: TRBD2; CDR3: CASSRDWAGGTDTQYF; DNA: TGTGCCAGCAGCCGCGACTGGGCGGGAGGAACAGATACGCAGTATTTT
size: .; length: 18; J: TRBJ1-4; V: TRBV4-1; D: .; CDR3: CASSQDWQRVEANEKLFF; DNA: TGCGCCAGCAGCCAAGATTGGCAGCGGGTGGAGGCTAATGAAAAACTGTTTTTT
size: .; length: 13; J: TRBJ2-1; V: TRBV7-2; D: .; CDR3: CASSLALPDEQFF; DNA: TGTGCCAGCAGCTTAGCCCTCCCGGATGAGCAGTTCTTC
size: few; length: 13; J: TRBJ2-3; V: TRBV24-1; D: .; CDR3: CALRGLHTDTQYF; DNA: TGTGCCCTCCGGGGCCTCCATACAGATACGCAGTATTTT
size: .; length: 14; J: TRBJ2-1; V: TRBV6-1; D: .; CDR3: CASSPKGGVNEQFF; DNA: TGTGCCAGCAGTCCTAAGGGGGGGGTCAATGAGCAGTTCTTC
size: many; length: 11; J: TRBJ2-5; V: TRBV2; D: .; CDR3: CAGGEAETQYF; DNA: TGTGCCGGCGGGGAGGCGGAGACCCAGTACTTC
size: few; length: 15; J: TRBJ2-3; V: TRBV11-2; D: TRBD1; CDR3: CASSSDRRSTDTQYF; DNA: TGTGCCAGCAGCTCGGACAGGCGGAGCACAGATACGCAGTATTTT
size: many; length: 13; J: TRBJ2-3; V: TRBV11-2; D: .; CDR3: CASSLDSADTQYF; DNA: TGTGCCAGCAGCTTAGATAGCGCAGATACGCAGTATTTT
size: many; length: 13; J: TRBJ1-1; V: TRBV29-1; D: .; CDR3: CSVVGSLNTEAFF; DNA: TGCAGCGTTGTGGGCAGTCTGAACACTGAAGCTTTCTTT
size: few; length: 16; J: TRBJ2-7; V: TRBV4-1; D: .; CDR3: CASSQEVGDSSYEQYF; DNA: TGCGCCAGCAGCCAAGAGGTGGGGGATAGCTCCTACGAGCAGTACTTC
size: many; length: 16; J: TRBJ1-4; V: TRBV5-5; D: TRBD1; CDR3: CASSSPGGGSNEKLFF; DNA: TGTGCCAGCAGCTCGCCAGGGGGTGGGTCTAATGAAAAACTGTTTTTT
size: .; length: 15; J: TRBJ1-1; V: TRBV7-3; D: .; CDR3: CASSQSGVENTEAFF; DNA: TGTGCCAGCAGCCAGTCAGGGGTCGAGAACACTGAAGCTTTCTTT
size: few; length: 16; J: TRBJ2-2; V: TRBV12-3/TRBV12-4; D: .; CDR3: CASSPQRRTNTGELFF; DNA: TGTGCCAGCAGCCCCCAGAGACGGACGAACACCGGGGAGCTGTTTTTT
size: .; length: 16; J: TRBJ2-2; V: TRBV4-3; D: TRBD2; CDR3: CASSHFSGRDTGELFF; DNA: TGCGCCAGCAGCCATTTTAGCGGGAGGGACACCGGGGAGCTGTTTTTT
size: few; length: 17; J: TRBJ2-1; V: TRBV20-1; D: TRBD2; CDR3: CSARDFEGLAENNEQFF; DNA: TGCAGTGCTAGAGATTTCGAAGGGCTAGCGGAAAACAATGAGCAGTTCTTC
size: .; length: 15; J: TRBJ2-7; V: TRBV7-9; D: TRBD1; CDR3: CASSSGTGLSYEQYF; DNA: TGTGCCAGCAGCTCCGGGACAGGGCTCTCCTACGAGCAGTACTTC
size: .; length: 14; J: TRBJ1-4; V: TRBV2; D: .; CDR3: CASVRGATNEKLFF; DNA: TGTGCCAGCGTGCGGGGAGCAACTAATGAAAAACTGTTTTTT
size: few; length: 13; J: TRBJ2-5; V: TRBV11-2; D: .; CDR3: CASSFGLMETQYF; DNA: TGTGCCAGCAGCTTCGGATTAATGGAGACCCAGTACTTC
size: .; length: 15; J: TRBJ1-5; V: TRBV30; D: .; CDR3: CAWAKAGYSNQPQHF; DNA: TGTGCCTGGGCCAAGGCAGGGTATAGCAATCAGCCCCAGCATTTT
size: .; length: 13; J: TRBJ2-3; V: TRBV28; D: .; CDR3: CANSTPYTDTQYF; DNA: TGTGCCAACAGCACTCCCTACACAGATACGCAGTATTTT
size: few; length: 14; J: TRBJ1-2; V: TRBV5-1; D: .; CDR3: CASSLYSDNYGYTF; DNA: TGCGCCAGCAGCTTGTATTCGGATAACTATGGCTACACCTTC
size: .; length: 15; J: TRBJ2-5; V: TRBV5-6; D: TRBD1; CDR3: CASSSAQGAWETQYF; DNA: TGTGCCAGCAGCTCGGCCCAGGGGGCGTGGGAGACCCAGTACTTC
size: few; length: 15; J: TRBJ2-3; V: TRBV7-2; D: .; CDR3: CASSSWRRRADTQYF; DNA: TGTGCCAGCAGCTCTTGGCGCCGGAGGGCAGATACGCAGTATTTT
size: .; length: 15; J: TRBJ1-2; V: TRBV20-1; D: TRBD1; CDR3: CSARDAQGGDYGYTF; DNA: TGCAGTGCTAGAGATGCTCAGGGGGGGGACTATGGCTACACCTTC
size: few; length: 15; J: TRBJ1-2; V: TRBV15; D: .; CDR3: CATSRDLTGIDGYTF; DNA: TGTGCCACCAGCAGAGATCTGACAGGCATTGATGGCTACACCTTC
size: .; length: 15; J: TRBJ1-1; V: TRBV7-9; D: .; CDR3: CASSLTEAMNTEAFF; DNA: TGTGCCAGCAGCTTGACGGAAGCTATGAACACTGAAGCTTTCTTT
size: .; length: 14; J: TRBJ1-1; V: TRBV2; D: .; CDR3: CASIFGRGNTEAFF; DNA: TGTGCCAGCATTTTCGGCAGGGGAAACACTGAAGCTTTCTTT
size: .; length: 17; J: TRBJ1-2; V: TRBV3-1; D: .; CDR3: CASSQDGADPRAYGYTF; DNA: TGTGCCAGCAGCCAAGATGGGGCAGACCCCAGGGCCTATGGCTACACCTTC
size: .; length: 12; J: TRBJ1-1; V: TRBV20-1; D: .; CDR3: CSARGRADEAFF; DNA: TGCAGTGCTAGAGGGCGGGCGGACGAAGCTTTCTTT
size: few; length: 12; J: TRBJ2-7; V: TRBV6-2/TRBV6-3; D: .; CDR3: CASAGQTYEQYF; DNA: TGTGCCAGCGCCGGACAGACCTACGAGCAGTACTTC
size: .; length: 14; J: TRBJ2-7; V: TRBV20-1; D: .; CDR3: CSARDLRGSYEQYF; DNA: TGCAGTGCTAGAGATCTTCGTGGGAGTTACGAGCAGTACTTC
size: .; length: 14; J: TRBJ1-1; V: TRBV5-1; D: TRBD1; CDR3: CASSLGQGFPEAFF; DNA: TGCGCCAGCAGCCTGGGACAGGGGTTCCCTGAAGCTTTCTTT
size: .; length: 15; J: TRBJ2-3; V: TRBV24-1; D: .; CDR3: CATSQGRGNTDTQYF; DNA: TGTGCCACCAGCCAAGGGAGAGGGAACACAGATACGCAGTATTTT
size: .; length: 14; J: TRBJ2-7; V: TRBV6-1; D: .; CDR3: CASMTGQGSYEQYF; DNA: TGTGCCAGCATGACAGGACAAGGCTCCTACGAGCAGTACTTC
size: .; length: 17; J: TRBJ2-3; V: TRBV7-2; D: .; CDR3: CASSLAGGFASTDTQYF; DNA: TGTGCCAGCAGCTTAGCGGGGGGCTTTGCTAGCACAGATACGCAGTATTTT
size: .; length: 17; J: TRBJ2-1; V: TRBV12-3/TRBV12-4; D: TRBD2; CDR3: CASSQRLAGGGHNEQFF; DNA: TGTGCCAGCAGTCAGCGACTAGCGGGGGGCGGGCACAATGAGCAGTTCTTC
size: .; length: 14; J: TRBJ1-5; V: TRBV19; D: .; CDR3: CASSPEKGGQPQHF; DNA: TGTGCCAGTAGCCCGGAGAAGGGTGGTCAGCCCCAGCATTTT